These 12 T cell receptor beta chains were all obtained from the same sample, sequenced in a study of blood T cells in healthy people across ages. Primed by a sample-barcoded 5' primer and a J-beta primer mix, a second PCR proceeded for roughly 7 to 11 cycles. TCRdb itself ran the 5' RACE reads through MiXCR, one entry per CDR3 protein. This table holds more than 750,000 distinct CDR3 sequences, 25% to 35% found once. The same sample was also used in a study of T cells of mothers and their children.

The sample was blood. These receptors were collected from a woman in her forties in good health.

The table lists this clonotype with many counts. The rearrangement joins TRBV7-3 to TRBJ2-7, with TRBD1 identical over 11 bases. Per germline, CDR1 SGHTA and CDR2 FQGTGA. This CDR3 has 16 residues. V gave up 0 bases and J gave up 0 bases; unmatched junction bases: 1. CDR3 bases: TGTGCCAGCAGCTTAACGGGACAGGGGGGCTCCTACGAGCAGTACTTC. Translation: CASSLTGQGGSYEQYF.

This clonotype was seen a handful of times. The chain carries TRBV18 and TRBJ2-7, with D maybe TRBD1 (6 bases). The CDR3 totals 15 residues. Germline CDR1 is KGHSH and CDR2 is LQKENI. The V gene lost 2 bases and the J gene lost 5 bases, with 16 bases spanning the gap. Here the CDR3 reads CASSPGQGYLNEQYF. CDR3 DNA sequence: TGTGCCAGCTCACCAGGTCAGGGGTATTTGAACGAGCAGTACTTC.

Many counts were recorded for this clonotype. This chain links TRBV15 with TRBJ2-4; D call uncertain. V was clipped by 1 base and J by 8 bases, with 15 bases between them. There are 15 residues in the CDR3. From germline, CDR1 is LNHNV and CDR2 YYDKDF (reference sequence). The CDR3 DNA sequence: TGTGCCACCAGCAGAGGGACCGTCCTAACGGACATTCAGTACTTC. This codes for CATSRGTVLTDIQYF.

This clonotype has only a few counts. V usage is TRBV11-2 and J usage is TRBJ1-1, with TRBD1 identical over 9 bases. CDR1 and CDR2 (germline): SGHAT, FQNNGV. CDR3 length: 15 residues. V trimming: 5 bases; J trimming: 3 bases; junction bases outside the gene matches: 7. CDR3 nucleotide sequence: TGTGCCAGCAGCCCAATCAGGACAGGGGACACTGAAGCTTTCTTT. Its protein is CASSPIRTGDTEAFF.

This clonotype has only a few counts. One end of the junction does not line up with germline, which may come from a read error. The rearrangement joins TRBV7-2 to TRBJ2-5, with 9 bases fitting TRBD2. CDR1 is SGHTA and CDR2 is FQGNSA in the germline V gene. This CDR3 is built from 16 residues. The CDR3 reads CACSLTRLAERETQYF. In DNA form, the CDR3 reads TGTGCCTGCAGCTTAACCAGACTAGCGGAGCGAGAGACCCAGTACTTC.

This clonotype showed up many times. The CDR3 nucleotides are TGCAGTGCTACAGGGAGTACTGAAAAACTGTTTTTT. Translated, it gives CSATGSTEKLFF. The chain has TRBV20-1 and TRBJ1-4; maybe TRBD1 (5 bases). The CDR3 sequence is 12 residues long. The germline gives CDR1 DFQATT, CDR2 SNEGSKA (reference sequence). The V gene lost 4 bases and the J gene lost 7 bases, with 10 bases spanning the gap.

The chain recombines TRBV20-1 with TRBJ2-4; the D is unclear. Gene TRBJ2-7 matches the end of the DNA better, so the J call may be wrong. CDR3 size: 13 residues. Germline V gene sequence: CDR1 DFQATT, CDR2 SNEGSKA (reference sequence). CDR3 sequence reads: CSARGDGYYEQYF. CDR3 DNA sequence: TGCAGTGCTAGAGGGGATGGGTACTACGAGCAGTACTTC.

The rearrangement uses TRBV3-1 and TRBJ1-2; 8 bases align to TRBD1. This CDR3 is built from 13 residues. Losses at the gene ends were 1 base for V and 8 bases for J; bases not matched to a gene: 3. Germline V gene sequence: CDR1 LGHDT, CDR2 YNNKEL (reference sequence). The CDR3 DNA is TGTGCCAGCAGCCAAGGGACAGGGCGAGGCTACACCTTC. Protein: CASSQGTGRGYTF.

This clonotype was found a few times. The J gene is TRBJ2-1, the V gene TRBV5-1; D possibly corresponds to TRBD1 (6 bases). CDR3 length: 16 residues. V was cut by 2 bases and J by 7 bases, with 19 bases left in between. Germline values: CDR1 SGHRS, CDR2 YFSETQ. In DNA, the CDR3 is TGCGCCAGCAGCTTTCAGGGGAACGGGGTGAAAAATGAGCAGTTCTTC. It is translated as CASSFQGNGVKNEQFF. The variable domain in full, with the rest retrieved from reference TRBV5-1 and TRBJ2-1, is KAGVTQTPRYLIKTRGQQVTLSCSPISGHRSVSWYQQTPGQGLQFLFEYFSETQRNKGNFPGRFSGRQFSNSRSEMNVSTLELGDSALYLCASSFQGNGVKNEQFFGPGTRLTVL.

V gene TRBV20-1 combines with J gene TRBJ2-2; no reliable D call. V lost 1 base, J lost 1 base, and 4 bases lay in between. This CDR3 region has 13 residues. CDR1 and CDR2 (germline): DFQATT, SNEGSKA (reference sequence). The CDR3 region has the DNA TGCAGTGCTAGAGGTCGGAACACCGGGGAGCTGTTTTTT. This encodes CSARGRNTGELFF.

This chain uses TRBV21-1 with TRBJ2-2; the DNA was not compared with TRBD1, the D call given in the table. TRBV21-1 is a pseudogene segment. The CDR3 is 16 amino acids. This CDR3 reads CASSKDTAGETGELFF. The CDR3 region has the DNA TGTGCCAGCAGCAAAGATACCGCAGGGGAGACCGGGGAGCTGTTTTTT.

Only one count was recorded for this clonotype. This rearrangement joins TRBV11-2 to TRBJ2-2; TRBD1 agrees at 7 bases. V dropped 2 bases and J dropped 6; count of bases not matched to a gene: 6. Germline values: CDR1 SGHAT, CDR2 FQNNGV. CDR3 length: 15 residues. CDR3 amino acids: CASSLRQGAAGELFF. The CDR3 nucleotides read TGTGCCAGCAGCTTAAGACAGGGAGCCGCCGGGGAGCTGTTTTTT.